What follows are 28 T cell receptor beta chains derived from one specimen sequenced in a study of shared clonotypes between healthy human individuals. This table comes from immunoSEQ multiplex PCR, and its TCRdb copy is limited to in-frame clones, with some not included. Of about 2.4 million clones in the sample, more than 85% were seen once. The sequenced sample consisted of naive CD4+ T cells from PBMCs. Subset specified: CD45RA+ positively selected. These receptors were collected from a man aged 18 to 35 in good health. Some clones in this sample may be carry-over from other donors' samples.

The chain links TRBV7-2 to TRBJ2-1; 9 nucleotides align to TRBD2. The CDR3 is 16 residues long. Germline V lookup: CDR1 SGHTA, CDR2 FQGNSA. Unmatched junction bases numbered 12, after V lost 5 bases and J lost 7 bases. The CDR3 sequence is CASSAPGLALGNEQFF. The CDR3 nucleotides read TGTGCCAGCAGCGCACCGGGACTAGCCCTAGGGAATGAGCAGTTCTTC. The full variable domain, with the rest looked up from reference TRBV7-2 and TRBJ2-1, is GAGVSQSPSNKVTEKGKDVELRCDPISGHTALYWYRQSLGQGLEFLIYFQGNSAPDKSGLPSDRFSAERTGGSVSTLTIQRTQQEDSAVYLCASSAPGLALGNEQFFGPGTRLTVL.

With respect to this clone: In the same sample, other DNA sequences code for this CDR3. The rearrangement links TRBV7-9 to TRBJ1-1, with D hard to call. Trimming cost V 1 base and J 3 bases, with 6 bases left between them. Germline V gene sequence: CDR1 SEHNR, CDR2 FQNEAQ (reference sequence). CDR3 size: 13 residues. CDR3 amino acids: CASSLVEDTEAFF. The CDR3 coding sequence is TGTGCCAGCAGCTTAGTGGAGGACACTGAAGCTTTCTTT.

The J gene is TRBJ1-1, the V gene TRBV28, with 10 bases lining up with TRBD1. This CDR3 has 14 amino acids. Germline CDR1 is MDHEN and CDR2 is SYDVKM. After removal of 6 bases from V and 6 bases from J, the junction contained 7 bases not matched to a gene. CDR3 nucleotides: TGTGCCAGCAGCAATGACAGGGGGCTAGCTGAAGCTTTCTTT. Translated: CASSNDRGLAEAFF.

This CDR3 reads CASSLAGTPGQGNTIYF. As DNA, the CDR3 is TGTGCCAGCAGCTTAGCCGGAACACCGGGACAAGGAAACACCATATATTTT. The chain uses TRBV7-2 and TRBJ1-3; possible D gene TRBD1, 6 bases. The CDR3 runs to 17 residues. Trimming stripped 0 bases from V and 4 bases from J, with 16 bases between. The germline CDR1 and CDR2 sequences are SGHTA and FQGNSA.

The CDR3 here is CASSPPLSGSNTDTQYF. The CDR3, as DNA: TGTGCCAGCAGCCCACCTCTGAGCGGGAGTAATACAGATACGCAGTATTTT. The rearrangement links TRBV7-9 to TRBJ2-3, with 8 bases that match TRBD2. Germline CDR1 reads SEHNR; CDR2 reads FQNEAQ (reference sequence). CDR3 size: 17 residues. The ends lost 5 bases at V and 3 bases at J; junction bases unmatched: 13.

This clone appeared once. The chain is built from TRBV7-9 and TRBJ2-1; the D gene is possibly TRBD2 (5 bases). The CDR3 contains 12 residues. Trimming left V 8 bases short and J 14 bases short, with 19 bases between. Per the germline V gene, CDR1 is SEHNR and CDR2 is FQNEAQ (reference sequence). CDR3 sequence: CASGPGGSEEFF. The DNA of the CDR3 is TGTGCCAGCGGACCCGGCGGTAGCGAGGAGTTCTTC.

This chain links TRBV14 with TRBJ2-2; the match to TRBD2 covers 10 bases. Unmatched junction bases numbered 6, after V lost 4 bases and J lost 4 bases. Per germline, CDR1 SGHDN and CDR2 FVKESK. There are 16 residues in the CDR3. CDR3: CASSPLAGGSTGELFF. The DNA of the CDR3 is TGTGCCAGCAGCCCCTTAGCGGGAGGCTCCACCGGGGAGCTGTTTTTT.

The rearrangement links TRBV12-2 to TRBJ1-5; the tabulated D call, TRBD1, remains unverified against the DNA. TRBV12-2 is designated a pseudogene. The CDR3 is made up of 19 amino acids. The CDR3 nucleotides are TGTGCAAGTCGCTTAGAGCAGACAGGGGTAGCAGTTAGCAATCAGCCCCAGCATTTT. This sequence encodes CASRLEQTGVAVSNQPQHF.

As to this clone: The sample has other DNA sequences that encode this CDR3 too. The chain has TRBV18 and TRBJ2-7; the D gene could be TRBD1 or TRBD2 (6 bases each). This CDR3 has 14 amino acids. Trimming left V 2 bases short and J 2 bases short, with 10 bases between. Germline V gene data show CDR1 as KGHSH and CDR2 as LQKENI. CDR3 DNA: TGTGCCAGCTCACCAGATCGGGGGCCCTACGAGCAGTACTTC. It encodes CASSPDRGPYEQYF.

The genes are TRBV7-2 and TRBJ2-2, with D perhaps TRBD2 (6 bases). The germline V gene has CDR1 SGHTA and CDR2 FQGNSA. The germline V and J ends were trimmed by 5 bases and 5 bases, with 15 bases remaining between them. The CDR3 sequence is 15 residues long. DNA of the CDR3: TGTGCCAGCAGCCCGCCGGGGGTGTGGACCGGGGAGCTGTTTTTT. It specifies CASSPPGVWTGELFF.

This chain joins TRBV10-3 and TRBJ1-2, with D tentatively TRBD1 (5 bases). CDR1 and CDR2 from the germline V gene are ENHRY and SYGVKD. The CDR3 spans 16 residues. V gave up 7 bases and J gave up 2 bases, with 20 bases separating them. As DNA, the CDR3 is TGTGCCATCATGGGTGCGGGGGGAACAGAGAACTATGGCTACACCTTC. Protein sequence: CAIMGAGGTENYGYTF.

V usage is TRBV18 and J usage is TRBJ2-2; 8 positions agree with TRBD1. The germline CDR1 and CDR2 sequences are KGHSH and LQKENI. The CDR3 contains 16 residues. J was trimmed by 0 bases and V by 3 bases; bases with no gene match: 3. The CDR3, as DNA: TGTGCCAGCTCACCCCAGACAGGGGCGAACACCGGGGAGCTGTTTTTT. Its translation is CASSPQTGANTGELFF.

The chain joins TRBV27 to TRBJ1-5; weak D call: TRBD1 (5 bases). The germline V gene has CDR1 MNHEY and CDR2 SMNVEV (reference sequence). Between the trimmed V and J ends, which lost 4 bases and 5 bases, there was a span of 15 bases. This CDR3 contains 15 residues. CDR3 nucleotides: TGTGCCAGCAGTTACCGGGGGACTGGATATCAGCCCCAGCATTTT. Its protein product is CASSYRGTGYQPQHF.

The chain has TRBV29-1 and TRBJ2-3; 8 bases are a match to TRBD2. This CDR3 is built from 15 residues. V dropped 0 bases and J dropped 4; count of bases not matched to a gene: 6. CDR1 is SQVTM and CDR2 is ANQGSEA in the germline V gene. This CDR3 reads CSVEDYGRAPDTQYF. In DNA form, the CDR3 reads TGCAGCGTTGAAGATTACGGGAGGGCACCAGATACGCAGTATTTT.

This clone was seen a handful of times. The chain couples TRBV28 to TRBJ2-4; D perhaps matches TRBD1 (5 bases). This CDR3 has 13 amino acids. Germline-derived CDR1 and CDR2 are MDHEN and SYDVKM. V lost 2 bases and J lost 8, with 10 bases in between. CDR3 residues: CASSLQGPDIQYF. The CDR3, as DNA: TGTGCCAGCAGTTTACAGGGCCCCGACATTCAGTACTTC.

The gene calls are TRBV28 and TRBJ2-1; D gene ambiguous. Trimming cost V 5 bases and J 10 bases, with 12 bases left between them. The CDR3 totals 12 residues. Germline V gene data show CDR1 as MDHEN and CDR2 as SYDVKM. CDR3 sequence reads: CASSPLGQEQFF. The CDR3 nucleotides read TGTGCCAGCAGTCCCCTCGGGCAAGAGCAGTTCTTC.

The chain is built from TRBV28 and TRBJ1-1; a weak D match, TRBD1 (6 bases). The V gene's germline CDR1 is MDHEN and CDR2 SYDVKM. Between the trimmed V and J ends, which lost 8 bases and 12 bases, there was a span of 19 bases. The CDR3 spans 12 residues. The CDR3 region is CASLTRTEETFF. CDR3 DNA: TGTGCCAGCCTAACGAGGACAGAGGAGACTTTCTTT.

The chain couples TRBV29-1 to TRBJ1-1, with 11 nucleotides matching TRBD1. The CDR3 length is 13 residues. Trimming removed 7 bases from V and 3 bases from J; junction bases left unmatched: 4. Germline V gene lookup returns CDR1 SQVTM and CDR2 ANQGSEA. The CDR3 reads CSAWTGGYTEAFF. The DNA of the CDR3 is TGCAGCGCCTGGACAGGGGGCTACACTGAAGCTTTCTTT.

The chain carries TRBV6-1 and TRBJ1-2; no clear D gene. Per germline, CDR1 MNHNS and CDR2 SASEGT. With 4 bases removed from V and 1 base from J, the gap between germline ends came to 7 bases. The length of the CDR3 is 13 residues. In DNA, the CDR3 is TGTGCCAGCAGTGCTCAGGATAACTATGGCTACACCTTC. As protein: CASSAQDNYGYTF.

The chain joins TRBV4-2 to TRBJ1-3; TRBD1 matches 8 bases. The CDR3 runs to 15 residues. From germline, CDR1 is LGHNA and CDR2 YNFKEQ. V was clipped by 4 bases and J by 3 bases; unmatched bases: 5. The CDR3, as DNA: TGTGCCAGCAGCCGATCAGGGGGCCATGGAAACACCATATATTTT. Translated: CASSRSGGHGNTIYF.

This clone was observed once. V usage is TRBV6-1 and J usage is TRBJ1-5, with TRBD1 matching 7 bases. CDR3 length: 17 amino acids. The ends lost 2 bases at V and 3 bases at J; junction bases unmatched: 10. Germline loops: CDR1 MNHNS, CDR2 SASEGT. DNA of the CDR3: TGTGCCAGCAGTGAATTCCACGGACAGGCCTTCAATCAGCCCCAGCATTTT. It specifies CASSEFHGQAFNQPQHF.

The chain links TRBV10-3 to TRBJ2-1; tentative D call: TRBD2 (6 bases). Between the trimmed V and J ends, which lost 7 bases and 3 bases, there was a span of 13 bases. CDR3 size: 14 residues. Germline V gives CDR1 ENHRY, CDR2 SYGVKD. The CDR3 loop is CAITQEGIYNEQFF. In DNA form, the CDR3 reads TGTGCCATCACGCAGGAGGGGATCTACAATGAGCAGTTCTTC.

This clone came up once. The chain links TRBV4-1 to TRBJ1-2; 10 nucleotides line up with TRBD1. The CDR3 totals 15 residues. From germline, CDR1 is MGHRA and CDR2 YSYEKL. V shed 3 bases, J shed 6 bases, and the junction held 7 bases outside the gene matches. CDR3 region: CASSQGLGQGDGYTF. In DNA form, the CDR3 reads TGCGCCAGCAGCCAGGGACTAGGACAGGGGGATGGCTACACCTTC.

The chain has TRBV6-1 and TRBJ2-3; no reliable D call. CDR3 length equals 13 residues. Trimming left V 4 bases short and J 5 bases short, with 10 bases between. Germline V gene lookup returns CDR1 MNHNS and CDR2 SASEGT. Here the CDR3 reads CASSGLPGDTQYF. DNA of the CDR3: TGTGCCAGCAGTGGGTTGCCCGGAGATACGCAGTATTTT.

A word on this clone: In the same sample, other DNA sequences code for this CDR3. The rearrangement links TRBV7-2 to TRBJ1-1; possible D gene TRBD1, 5 bases. This CDR3 has 15 amino acids. The V end was cut by 0 bases, the J end by 2 bases, with 10 bases between. CDR1 and CDR2 (germline): SGHTA, FQGNSA. The CDR3 spells CASSLAGTANTEAFF. For the CDR3, the DNA is TGTGCCAGCAGCTTAGCCGGGACGGCTAACACTGAAGCTTTCTTT.

The chain has TRBV6-5 and TRBJ2-5, with TRBD2 as a possible D gene (7 bases). CDR1 is MNHEY and CDR2 is SVGAGI in the germline V gene. V was cut by 0 bases and J by 7 bases, with 15 bases left in between. CDR3 size: 15 residues. CDR3 loop: CASSYSRRGGTTQYF. The CDR3 nucleotides are TGTGCCAGCAGTTACTCGAGGAGGGGGGGCACGACCCAGTACTTC.

The gene calls are TRBV15 and TRBJ1-2, with 10 positions matching TRBD1. Germline V CDR1 and CDR2: LNHNV, YYDKDF (reference sequence). J lost 3 bases, V lost 3 bases, and 7 bases had no gene match. The CDR3 extends over 16 amino acids. The CDR3 DNA follows: TGTGCCACCAGCAGCCCCGGACAGGGGGGCGACTATGGCTACACCTTC. Translation gives CATSSPGQGGDYGYTF.

This clone was observed a single time. The chain employs TRBV7-8 and TRBJ2-1; 12 bases align to TRBD2. Germline V CDR1 and CDR2: SGHVS, FQNEAQ. The V gene end was trimmed by 6 bases and the J gene end by 1 base; junction bases not matched to a gene: 4. This CDR3 has 16 residues. The CDR3 nucleotides read TGTGCCAGCAGGACTAGCGGGAGTACATCCTACAATGAGCAGTTCTTC. Amino acids: CASRTSGSTSYNEQFF.